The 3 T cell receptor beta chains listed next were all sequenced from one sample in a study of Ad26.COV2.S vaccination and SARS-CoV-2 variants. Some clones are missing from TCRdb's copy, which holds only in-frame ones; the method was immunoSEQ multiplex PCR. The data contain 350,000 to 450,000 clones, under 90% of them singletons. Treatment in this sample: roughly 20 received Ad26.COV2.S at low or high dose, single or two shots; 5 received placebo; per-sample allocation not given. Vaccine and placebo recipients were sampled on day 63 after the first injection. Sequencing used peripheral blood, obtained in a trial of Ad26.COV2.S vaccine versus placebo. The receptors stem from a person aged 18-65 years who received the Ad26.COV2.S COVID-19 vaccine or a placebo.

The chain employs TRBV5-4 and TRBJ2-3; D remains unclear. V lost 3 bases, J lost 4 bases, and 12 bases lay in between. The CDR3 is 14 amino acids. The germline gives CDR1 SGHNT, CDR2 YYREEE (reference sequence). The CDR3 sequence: CASSSTWSPDTQYF. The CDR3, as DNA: TGTGCCAGCAGCTCCACGTGGAGCCCAGATACGCAGTATTTT.

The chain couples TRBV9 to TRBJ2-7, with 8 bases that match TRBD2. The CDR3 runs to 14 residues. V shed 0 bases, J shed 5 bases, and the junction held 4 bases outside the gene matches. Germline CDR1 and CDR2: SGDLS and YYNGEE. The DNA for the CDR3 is TGTGCCAGCAGCGTAGTAGCGGGGACCCACGAGCAGTACTTC. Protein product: CASSVVAGTHEQYF.

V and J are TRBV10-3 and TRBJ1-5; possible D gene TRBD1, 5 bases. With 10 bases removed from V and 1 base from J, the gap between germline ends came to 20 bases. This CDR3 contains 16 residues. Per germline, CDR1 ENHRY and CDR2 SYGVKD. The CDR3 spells CATAGTLVLSNQPQHF. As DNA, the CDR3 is TGTGCCACCGCCGGGACTCTTGTCTTGAGCAATCAGCCCCAGCATTTT.